This T cell receptor (beta chain) was retrieved from a study of T cell responses to AZD1222 COVID-19 vaccine. The study, taken as a whole, reports: Donors skewed white British and female; clonal diversity was possibly underestimated.

For this clone: The antigen is undetermined.

V lost 10 bases to trimming and J lost 4 bases, with 19 bases between them. CDR1 and CDR2 from the germline V gene are MNHEY and SMNVEV (reference sequence). CDR3 length equals 14 residues. Only in-frame clones appear in the TCRdb table, and some are missing; sequencing was by immunoSEQ multiplex PCR. The sample carries around 150,000 clones, 94% recorded once. This chain joins TRBV27 and TRBJ2-5; the D gene is possibly TRBD2 (6 bases). This TCR was recovered from an adult in good health. Material: peripheral blood, obtained on day 0 of AZD1222 vaccination. Written as DNA, the CDR3 is TGTGCCACCGCCTCGGGAGTGGCTCGAGAGACCCAGTACTTC. Its translation is CATASGVARETQYF.